The rows below give T cell receptor beta chains drawn from one sample of a study of OX40 agonist ivuxolimab in advanced cancers. Repertoires were generated with immunoSEQ multiplex PCR, while TCRdb's copy carries only in-frame clones and drops some. Among fewer than 85,000 clones listed, about 88% were seen once. Specimen: CD4+ or CD8+ T cells sorted from blood, collected in a trial of the OX40 agonist ivuxolimab. The receptors shown here come from an adult with an advanced solid tumor such as melanoma, head and neck, liver or kidney cancer. CDR3s include the opening cysteine and the closing phenylalanine or tryptophan. The D gene is left open where the match is weak. Expanded clones get a size class; other rows say once, few or many, or leave the size out.

-	-	TRBV9	TRBJ2-3	TGTGCCAGCAGCCCGAGGGGGGGTGACACAGATACGCAGTATTTT	CASSPRGGDTDTQYF
-	TRBD2	TRBV30	TRBJ2-1	TGTGCCTGGAGTCCAAGACTAGCGGGAGGCCCATACAATGAGCAGTTCTTC	CAWSPRLAGGPYNEQFF
-	TRBD1	TRBV18	TRBJ1-2	TGTGCCAGCTCACCGGCACAGGGGGCGACTTACTATGGCTACACCTTC	CASSPAQGATYYGYTF
-	-	TRBV7-2	TRBJ2-6	TGTGCCAGCAGCTTAGGGGGATCCGGGGCCAACGTCCTGACTTTC	CASSLGGSGANVLTF
once	TRBD2	TRBV5-1	TRBJ2-2	TGCGCCAGCAGAGAAGCACTAGCGGGGTTCACCGGGGAGCTGTTTTTT	CASREALAGFTGELFF
-	-	TRBV27	TRBJ2-7	TGTGCCAGCAGCAGCTACGAGCAGTACTTC	CASSSYEQYF
-	TRBD1	TRBV19	TRBJ2-6	TGTGCCAGCCAAGGACAGGGGTCTGGGGCCAACGTCCTGACTTTC	CASQGQGSGANVLTF
-	-	TRBV6-4	TRBJ1-2	TGTGCCAGCAGTAGATTTCCAGGGGAGCATGGCTACACCTTC	CASSRFPGEHGYTF
-	-	TRBV7-2	TRBJ1-5	TGTGCCAGCAGCTTCCACAGGGAGAGCAATCAGCCCCAGCATTTT	CASSFHRESNQPQHF
-	-	TRBV30	TRBJ1-2	TGTGCCTGGAGTGGGGGGGTTGGCTACACCTTC	CAWSGGVGYTF
once	-	TRBV5-4	TRBJ1-2	TGTGCCAGCAGCCTCGACAGAAACTATGGCTACACCTTC	CASSLDRNYGYTF
-	-	TRBV6-5	TRBJ1-5	TGTGCCAGCCGGCGGGGGAATCAGCCCCAGCATTTT	CASRRGNQPQHF
-	-	TRBV9	TRBJ2-1	TGTGCCAGCAGCGTTCCAGGGGTCGATGAGCAGTTCTTC	CASSVPGVDEQFF
-	TRBD1	TRBV5-6	TRBJ1-2	TGTGCCAGCAGTACTACCGGGACAGGGGACTATGGCTACACCTTC	CASSTTGTGDYGYTF
once	-	TRBV29-1	TRBJ1-1	TGCAGCTCTTCTGAAGGCCAGAGGGAAGCTTTCTTT	CSSSEGQREAFF
-	-	TRBV6-5	TRBJ2-7	TGTGCCAGCACTCGAACCGTGGCGGGAATATACGAGCAGTACTTC	CASTRTVAGIYEQYF
-	-	TRBV10-2	TRBJ2-1	TGCGCCAGCAGTGAGTCAACAGGGAAAAAGAATGAGCAGTTCTTC	CASSESTGKKNEQFF
-	-	TRBV30	TRBJ1-3	TGTGCCTGGAATTCAGGGCTCTCTGGAAACACCATATATTTT	CAWNSGLSGNTIYF
-	-	TRBV19	TRBJ1-5	TGTGCCAGTAGTACCGTGACCAACCCCCACAATCAGCCCCAGCATTTT	CASSTVTNPHNQPQHF